Following are 3 T cell receptor beta chains from one sample sequenced in a study of regulatory T cells in long-lasting Graves disease (dated by TCRdb to the early 2020s). The library was built by means of multiplex PCR. The sequencer was an Illumina HiSeq 4000. TCR beta libraries were built with iRepertoire HTBI primers and Arm-PCR amplification of CDR3 regions. TCRdb reprocessed the public reads (quality trimming at Q25 with fastp, clone calling with MiXCR) and kept in-frame beta chains. Each entry is one CDR3 protein sequence, shown with its most common DNA and genes. The sample table contains 600,000 to 850,000 distinct CDR3 sequences; only one count was recorded for around 32% of them. The ten most abundant clones make up roughly 46% of the sample. The sample's time point label, decoded: persistent/refractory GD, antithyroid drugs over 5 years with positive TRAb. For both TCR sequencing and RNA sequencing, RNA was extracted from PBMCs in TRIzol.

Material: peripheral blood mononuclear cells (PBMCs), obtained when the disease was refractory, from a patient treated with antithyroid drugs. The receptors shown here come from a female donor with Graves disease.

The sample holds a few counts of this clonotype. V and J are TRBV6-1 and TRBJ1-5, with D unresolved. The CDR3 is 13 amino acids. The germline CDR1 and CDR2 sequences are MNHNS and SASEGT. Trimming removed 4 bases from V and 6 bases from J, with 10 bases in between. Here the CDR3 reads CASSGSRGQPQHF. The CDR3 nucleotides are TGTGCCAGCAGTGGCTCTCGGGGTCAGCCCCAGCATTTT.

The rearrangement links TRBV6-1 to TRBJ2-1, with 12 bases that match TRBD2. CDR3 size: 16 residues. CDR1 MNHNS and CDR2 SASEGT come from the germline V gene. The J segment lost 9 bases and the V segment lost 6 bases, leaving 12 bases of the junction unmatched. The CDR3 here is CASRDPSGRVSGEQFF. CDR3 bases: TGTGCCAGCAGAGACCCTAGCGGGAGGGTATCTGGTGAGCAGTTCTTC.

The rearrangement uses TRBV11-2 and TRBJ1-2, with D possibly TRBD1 on 5 matching bases. This CDR3 has 13 residues. V was trimmed by 3 bases and J by 6 bases, leaving 11 bases between them. Germline V gene data show CDR1 as SGHAT and CDR2 as FQNNGV. In nucleotides, the CDR3 is TGTGCCAGCAGCTTCGGGGGATGGAATGGCTACACCTTC. Its translation: CASSFGGWNGYTF.